Listed here are 18 T cell receptor beta chains from one sample, sequenced in a study of T cells in Graves' hyperthyroidism and ophthalmopathy. RNA transcripts yielded amplified TCR beta CDR3 regions. The HTBI set primed first-round TCR CDR3 RT-PCR. Each CDR3 protein is one row after TCRdb ran MiXCR on the multiplex PCR reads. The table includes around 600,000 distinct CDR3 sequences, 15% to 20% detected once. Sequencing was performed on blood. The source is a woman aged 35 to 49 with Graves' ophthalmopathy.

The rearrangement links TRBV27 to TRBJ2-3; TRBD2 matches 12 bases. After removal of 6 bases from V and 2 bases from J, the junction contained 6 bases not matched to a gene. The CDR3 consists of 16 residues. CDR1 is MNHEY and CDR2 is SMNVEV in the germline V gene (reference sequence). The CDR3, as DNA: TGTGCCAGCAGGACCCTAGCGGGAGGGCTCACAGATACGCAGTATTTT. It specifies CASRTLAGGLTDTQYF.

This clonotype was observed at least ten times. The chain has TRBV2 and TRBJ1-6; no firm D call. CDR1 and CDR2 (germline): SNHLY, FYNNEI. The CDR3 runs to 16 residues. V was trimmed by 4 bases and J by 9 bases, leaving 19 bases between them. This CDR3 is CASSVEGGVNGSPLHF. CDR3 coding DNA: TGTGCCAGCAGTGTGGAAGGCGGGGTTAATGGTTCACCCCTCCACTTT.

At least ten counts were recorded for this clonotype. This chain connects TRBV5-1 to TRBJ2-7; 7 bases map to TRBD1. The CDR3 extends over 14 amino acids. The V gene's germline CDR1 is SGHRS and CDR2 YFSETQ. Trimming cost V 5 bases and J 5 bases; bases outside gene matches: 10. In nucleotides, the CDR3 is TGCGCCAGCAGACGAATAACAGGGGATCACGAGCAGTACTTC. This gives the protein CASRRITGDHEQYF.

In its sample, this clonotype was seen many times. The V call is TRBV12-3 or TRBV12-4, the J call TRBJ2-7; D tentatively fits TRBD1 or TRBD2 (5 bases each). The ends were cut back, 5 bases at V and 5 bases at J, with 19 bases in the middle. CDR3 length: 15 residues. The CDR3 nucleotides read TGTGCCAGCAGTCTCGAGGGACGGCGGGCCCACGAGCAGTACTTC. Protein: CASSLEGRRAHEQYF.

The sample holds many counts of this clonotype. V gene TRBV6-2 or TRBV6-3 combines with J gene TRBJ2-3, with D maybe TRBD1 (6 bases). Germline CDR1 and CDR2: MNHEY and SVGEGT. CDR3 length equals 14 residues. V gave up 3 bases and J gave up 5 bases, with 12 bases separating them. CDR3 region: CASSYNRDGDTQYF. CDR3 coding DNA: TGTGCCAGCAGTTATAACAGGGATGGAGATACGCAGTATTTT.

The V and J genes are TRBV25-1 and TRBJ1-1; no firm D call. Trimming took off 6 bases at V and 3 bases at J, with 17 bases between the two ends. This CDR3 contains 15 residues. The germline V gene encodes CDR1 MGHDK and CDR2 SYGVNS. The CDR3 DNA reads TGTGCCAGCAGACCCAGTGGAGGGCGGGACACTGAAGCTTTCTTT. Translating it yields CASRPSGGRDTEAFF. Looking up the rest from reference TRBV25-1 and TRBJ1-1 gives the full variable domain: EADIYQTPRYLVIGTGKKITLECSQTMGHDKMYWYQQDPGMELHLIHYSYGVNSTEKGDLSSESTVSRIRTEHFPLTLESARPSHTSQYLCASRPSGGRDTEAFFGQGTRLTVV.

The chain has TRBV20-1 and TRBJ2-2; D is possibly TRBD1 (6 bases). The CDR3 sequence is 14 residues long. V lost 3 bases and J lost 0, with 8 bases in between. Per germline, CDR1 DFQATT and CDR2 SNEGSKA (reference sequence). The CDR3 nucleotides are TGCAGTGCTAGCAGGACAGCGAACACCGGGGAGCTGTTTTTT. Protein product: CSASRTANTGELFF.

V and J are TRBV6-2 or TRBV6-3 and TRBJ1-1; maybe TRBD1 (5 bases). CDR1 MNHEY and CDR2 SVGEGT come from the germline V gene. This CDR3 is built from 15 residues. Trimming stripped 8 bases from V and 4 bases from J, with 20 bases between. The CDR3 sequence is CASVGWGSRGTEAFF. CDR3 sequence (DNA): TGTGCCAGCGTGGGCTGGGGATCGAGGGGCACTGAAGCTTTCTTT.

At least ten counts were recorded for this clonotype. The rearrangement uses TRBV11-3 and TRBJ2-1, with D perhaps assigned TRBD1 or TRBD2 (6 bases each). The CDR3 is made up of 15 amino acids. CDR1 is SGHNT, CDR2 YENEEA, per germline. The V end lost 0 bases, the J end lost 7 bases, and 13 bases lay between the germline ends. The CDR3 bases are TGTGCCAGCAGCTTAGATCAAGGAGGGGGGAATGAGCAGTTCTTC. It yields the protein CASSLDQGGGNEQFF.

This clonotype showed up many times. This chain connects TRBV28 to TRBJ2-7, with D perhaps matching TRBD1 (8 bases). The germline V gene encodes CDR1 MDHEN and CDR2 SYDVKM. V dropped 6 bases and J dropped 1 base, with 16 bases sitting between them. The length of the CDR3 is 15 residues. The CDR3 nucleotides are TGTGCCAGCAGGGGAGGGACAGGTCAGTCCTACGAGCAGTACTTC. Its translation is CASRGGTGQSYEQYF.

This clonotype was counted many times. This chain connects TRBV28 to TRBJ1-1, with TRBD1 as a possible D gene (5 bases). Germline CDR1 MDHEN, CDR2 SYDVKM. The V and J ends lost 6 bases and 7 bases respectively, with 9 bases between them. The CDR3 length is 11 residues. CDR3 protein: CASRRQFEAFF. CDR3 nucleotide sequence: TGTGCCAGCAGAAGACAGTTTGAAGCTTTCTTT.

This clonotype has more than one count but fewer than ten. V and J are TRBV6-1 and TRBJ1-2; TRBD1 might be the D (5 bases). The CDR3 length is 14 residues. Trimming removed 3 bases from V and 7 bases from J, with 15 bases in between. Germline assignment: CDR1 MNHNS and CDR2 SASEGT. The CDR3 sequence: CASSEVSGLVGYTF. DNA for the CDR3: TGTGCCAGCAGTGAGGTATCAGGGCTCGTTGGCTACACCTTC.

This clonotype was recorded at least ten times. The chain couples TRBV2 to TRBJ1-1; a weak D match, TRBD1 (6 bases). V lost 6 bases and J 7 bases, leaving 9 bases between the germline ends. This CDR3 region has 11 residues. Germline V lookup: CDR1 SNHLY, CDR2 FYNNEI. CDR3 sequence reads: CASRMTGEAFF. The CDR3 coding sequence is TGTGCCAGCAGGATGACAGGTGAAGCTTTCTTT.

This clonotype has ten or more counts. The V gene is TRBV2, the J gene TRBJ2-3, with a possible D match to TRBD2 (5 bases). Trimming stripped 6 bases from V and 0 bases from J, with 16 bases between. Per germline, CDR1 SNHLY and CDR2 FYNNEI. The CDR3 contains 16 residues. CDR3 in DNA: TGTGCCAGCAGCGCTCCGGGGAGAACTAGCACAGATACGCAGTATTTT. The encoded protein is CASSAPGRTSTDTQYF.

The table lists this clonotype with a few counts. The rearrangement links TRBV27 to TRBJ2-1, with 7 bases fitting TRBD1. There are 16 residues in the CDR3. The V segment lost 1 base and the J segment 4 bases; nucleotides outside the gene matches: 7. Germline lookup yields CDR1 MNHEY and CDR2 SMNVEV (reference sequence). CDR3 coding DNA: TGTGCCAGCAGTTTATTTAGGGGGCTGTTTTACAATGAGCAGTTCTTC. Translating it yields CASSLFRGLFYNEQFF.

This clonotype was observed many times. This chain joins TRBV16 and TRBJ1-1, with 8 positions matching TRBD1. The CDR3 length is 16 residues. Germline V gene lookup returns CDR1 KGHSY and CDR2 FQNENV. V shed 3 bases, J shed 0 bases, and the junction held 6 bases outside the gene matches. CDR3 sequence reads: CASSQNQGAMNTEAFF. As DNA, the CDR3 is TGTGCCAGCAGCCAGAACCAGGGGGCGATGAACACTGAAGCTTTCTTT.

This chain uses TRBV7-9 with TRBJ1-4; D uncertain. CDR3 length equals 15 residues. The V gene's germline CDR1 is SEHNR and CDR2 FQNEAQ (reference sequence). V was pared by 2 bases and J by 0 bases, with 7 bases between. The CDR3 DNA reads as TGTGCCAGCAGCTTATCCACTGCAACTAATGAAAAACTGTTTTTT. Protein sequence: CASSLSTATNEKLFF.

This clonotype was observed at least ten times. The genes are TRBV30 and TRBJ2-5, with TRBD2 matching 8 bases. The V gene's germline CDR1 is GTSNPN and CDR2 SVGIG (reference sequence). The V segment lost 2 bases and the J segment 6 bases; nucleotides outside the gene matches: 11. This CDR3 region has 15 residues. CDR3 DNA sequence: TGTGCCTGGAGTCACGTACGGGGGGGGGTAAAGACCCAGTACTTC. It is translated as CAWSHVRGGVKTQYF.